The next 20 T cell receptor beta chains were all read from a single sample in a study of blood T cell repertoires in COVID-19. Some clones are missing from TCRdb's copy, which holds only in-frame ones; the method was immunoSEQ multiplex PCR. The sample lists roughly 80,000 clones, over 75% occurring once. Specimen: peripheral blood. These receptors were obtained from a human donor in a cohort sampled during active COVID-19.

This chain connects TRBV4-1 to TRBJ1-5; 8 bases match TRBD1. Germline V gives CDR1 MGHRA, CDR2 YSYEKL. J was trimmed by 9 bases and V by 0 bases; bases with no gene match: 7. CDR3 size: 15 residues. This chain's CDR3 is CASSQEMTGVRPQHF. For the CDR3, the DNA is TGCGCCAGCAGCCAAGAGATGACAGGGGTGAGGCCCCAGCATTTT.

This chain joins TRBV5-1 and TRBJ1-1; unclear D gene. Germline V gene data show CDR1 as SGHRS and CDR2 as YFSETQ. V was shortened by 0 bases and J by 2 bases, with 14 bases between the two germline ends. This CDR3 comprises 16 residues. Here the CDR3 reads CASSLDGSTGNTEAFF. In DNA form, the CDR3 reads TGCGCCAGCAGCTTGGATGGGAGTACGGGAAACACTGAAGCTTTCTTT. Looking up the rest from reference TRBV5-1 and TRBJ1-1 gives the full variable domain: KAGVTQTPRYLIKTRGQQVTLSCSPISGHRSVSWYQQTPGQGLQFLFEYFSETQRNKGNFPGRFSGRQFSNSRSEMNVSTLELGDSALYLCASSLDGSTGNTEAFFGQGTRLTVV.

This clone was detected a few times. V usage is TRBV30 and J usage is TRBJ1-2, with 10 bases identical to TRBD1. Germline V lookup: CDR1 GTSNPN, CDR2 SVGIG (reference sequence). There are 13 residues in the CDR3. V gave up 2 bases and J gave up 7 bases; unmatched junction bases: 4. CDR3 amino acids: CAWSMGQGIGYTF. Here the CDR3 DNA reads TGTGCCTGGAGTATGGGACAGGGGATTGGCTACACCTTC.

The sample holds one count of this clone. DNA for the CDR3: TGTGCCACCAGGGGGAACGGGGCCAACGTCCTGACTTTC. Translated, it gives CATRGNGANVLTF. This chain links TRBV19 with TRBJ2-6; 7 bases agree with TRBD1. The CDR3 length is 13 residues. Trimming removed 10 bases from V and 4 bases from J; junction bases left unmatched: 4. Germline V gene sequence: CDR1 LNHDA, CDR2 SQIVND (reference sequence).

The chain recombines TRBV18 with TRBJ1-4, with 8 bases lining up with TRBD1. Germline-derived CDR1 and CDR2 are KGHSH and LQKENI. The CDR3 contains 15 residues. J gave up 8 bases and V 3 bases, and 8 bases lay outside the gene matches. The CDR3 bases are TGTGCCAGCTCACCCTTGACAGGGGTAGAGGAAAAACTGTTTTTT. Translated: CASSPLTGVEEKLFF.

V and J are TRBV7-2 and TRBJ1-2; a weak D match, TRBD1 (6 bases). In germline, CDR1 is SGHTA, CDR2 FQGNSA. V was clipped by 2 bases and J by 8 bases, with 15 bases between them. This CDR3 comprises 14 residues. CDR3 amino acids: CASSLLGAGGGYTF. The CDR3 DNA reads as TGTGCCAGCAGCTTATTGGGGGCCGGAGGAGGCTACACCTTC.

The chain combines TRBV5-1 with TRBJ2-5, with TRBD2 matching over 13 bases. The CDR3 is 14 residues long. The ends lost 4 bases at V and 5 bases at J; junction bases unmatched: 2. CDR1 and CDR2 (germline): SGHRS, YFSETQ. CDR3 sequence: CASSVGLAGETQYF. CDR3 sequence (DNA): TGCGCCAGCAGCGTGGGACTAGCGGGGGAGACCCAGTACTTC.

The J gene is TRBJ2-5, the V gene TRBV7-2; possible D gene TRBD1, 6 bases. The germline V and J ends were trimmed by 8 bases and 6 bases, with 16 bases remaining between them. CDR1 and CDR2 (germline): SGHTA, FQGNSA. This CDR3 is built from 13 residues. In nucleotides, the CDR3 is TGTGCCAGCGCAGGTGGGGGCATCAAGACCCAGTACTTC. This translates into CASAGGGIKTQYF.

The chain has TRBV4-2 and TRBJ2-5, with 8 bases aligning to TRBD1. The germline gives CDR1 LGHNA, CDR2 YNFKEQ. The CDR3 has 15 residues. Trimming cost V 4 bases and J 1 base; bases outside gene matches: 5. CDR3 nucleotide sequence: TGTGCCAGCAGCCGCCCGCAGGGGGCCCAAGAGACCCAGTACTTC. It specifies CASSRPQGAQETQYF.

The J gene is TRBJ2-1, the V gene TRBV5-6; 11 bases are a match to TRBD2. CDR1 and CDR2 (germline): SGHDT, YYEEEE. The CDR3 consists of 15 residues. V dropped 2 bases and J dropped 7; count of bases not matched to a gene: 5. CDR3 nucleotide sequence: TGTGCCAGCAGCTTACTGACTAGCGGGGCGAATGAGCAGTTCTTC. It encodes CASSLLTSGANEQFF.

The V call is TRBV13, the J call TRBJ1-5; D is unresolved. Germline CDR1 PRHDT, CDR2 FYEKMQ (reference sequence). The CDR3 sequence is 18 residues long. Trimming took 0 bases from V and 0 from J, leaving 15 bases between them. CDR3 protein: CASSLGPLNTYSNQPQHF. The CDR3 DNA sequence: TGTGCCAGCAGCTTAGGTCCCCTCAACACGTATAGCAATCAGCCCCAGCATTTT.

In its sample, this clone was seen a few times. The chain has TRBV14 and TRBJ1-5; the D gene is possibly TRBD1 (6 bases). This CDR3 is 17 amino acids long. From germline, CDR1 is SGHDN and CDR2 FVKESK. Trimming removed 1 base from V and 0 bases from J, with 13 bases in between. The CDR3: CASSQVRGVYSNQPQHF. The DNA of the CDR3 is TGTGCCAGCAGCCAAGTCAGGGGCGTCTATAGCAATCAGCCCCAGCATTTT.

The CDR3 bases are TGTGCCAGTAGTACCCTGGGGACACCTTACTATGGCTACACCTTC. Translation: CASSTLGTPYYGYTF. V gene TRBV19 combines with J gene TRBJ1-2, with TRBD1 as a possible D gene (6 bases). CDR1 and CDR2 (germline): LNHDA, SQIVND (reference sequence). This CDR3 is 15 amino acids long. V lost 4 bases and J lost 3, with 15 bases in between.

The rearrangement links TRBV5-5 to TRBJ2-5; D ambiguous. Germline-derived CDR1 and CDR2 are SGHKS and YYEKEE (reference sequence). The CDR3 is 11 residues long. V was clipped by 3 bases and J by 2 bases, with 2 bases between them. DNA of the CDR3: TGTGCCAGCAGCTCGCAAGAGACCCAGTACTTC. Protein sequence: CASSSQETQYF.

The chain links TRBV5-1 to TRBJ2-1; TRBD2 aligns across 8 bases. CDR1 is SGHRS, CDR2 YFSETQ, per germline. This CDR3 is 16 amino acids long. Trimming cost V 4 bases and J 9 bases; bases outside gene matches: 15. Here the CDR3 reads CASSLSGLAGGGEQFF. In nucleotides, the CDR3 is TGCGCCAGCAGCCTTAGTGGGCTAGCGGGTGGGGGTGAGCAGTTCTTC.

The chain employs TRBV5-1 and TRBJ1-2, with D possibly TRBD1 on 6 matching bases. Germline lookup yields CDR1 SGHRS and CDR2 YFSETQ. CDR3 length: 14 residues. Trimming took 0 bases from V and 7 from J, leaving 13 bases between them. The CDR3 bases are TGCGCCAGCAGCTTGGAACAGGGTCGAGGTGGCTACACCTTC. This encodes CASSLEQGRGGYTF.

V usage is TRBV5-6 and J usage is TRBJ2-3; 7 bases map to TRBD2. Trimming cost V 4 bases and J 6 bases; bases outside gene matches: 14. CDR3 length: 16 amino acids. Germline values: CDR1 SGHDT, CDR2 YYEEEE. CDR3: CASSPWGGLKADTQYF. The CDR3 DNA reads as TGTGCCAGCAGCCCTTGGGGGGGACTAAAGGCCGATACGCAGTATTTT.

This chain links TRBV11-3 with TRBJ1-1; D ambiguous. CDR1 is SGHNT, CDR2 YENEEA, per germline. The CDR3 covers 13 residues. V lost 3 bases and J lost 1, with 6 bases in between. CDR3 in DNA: TGTGCCAGCAGCTTTCGCAGGAACACTGAAGCTTTCTTT. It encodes CASSFRRNTEAFF. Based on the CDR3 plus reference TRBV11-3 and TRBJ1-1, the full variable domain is EAGVVQSPRYKIIEKKQPVAFWCNPISGHNTLYWYLQNLGQGPELLIRYENEEAVDDSQLPKDRFSAERLKGVDSTLKIQPAELGDSAVYLCASSFRRNTEAFFGQGTRLTVV.

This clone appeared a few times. The CDR3 nucleotides are TGTGCCAGCAGCGTAGAGAGCGGGGGGGCCAGTGATACGCAGTATTTT. This gives the protein CASSVESGGASDTQYF. The chain recombines TRBV9 with TRBJ2-3; 10 bases match TRBD2. CDR1 SGDLS and CDR2 YYNGEE come from the germline V gene. The V and J ends lost 0 bases and 6 bases, in that order; junction bases with no gene match: 7. CDR3 length: 16 amino acids. Complete variable domain (other parts from reference TRBV9 and TRBJ2-3): DSGVTQTPKHLITATGQRVTLRCSPRSGDLSVYWYQQSLDQGLQFLIQYYNGEERAKGNILERFSAQQFPDLHSELNLSSLELGDSALYFCASSVESGGASDTQYFGPGTRLTVL.

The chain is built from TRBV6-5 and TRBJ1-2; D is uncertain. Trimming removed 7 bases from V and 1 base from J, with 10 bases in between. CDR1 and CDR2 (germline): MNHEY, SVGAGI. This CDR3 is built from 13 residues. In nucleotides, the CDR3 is TGTGCCAGCAACACCGACAATAACTATGGCTACACCTTC. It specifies CASNTDNNYGYTF.